Sequencing of this T cell receptor beta chain was carried out in a study of T cell responses to AZD1222 COVID-19 vaccine. Background on the study: It was second doses at about 4 or about 12 weeks that were pooled.

V lost 3 bases and J lost 5; bases outside the gene matches: 8. Germline CDR1 reads LNHDA; CDR2 reads SQIVND (reference sequence). The CDR3 is 15 residues long. The study, taken as a whole, reports: Donors in the cohort were predominantly white British and more often female, and clonal diversity was possibly underestimated. Repertoires were obtained solely post-peak T cell response. Spike-wide coverage was observed for vaccine-associated CD4 TCRs, with dominant responses at 160-218 and 743-854.

Method: immunoSEQ multiplex PCR; TCRdb's copy keeps in-frame clones and lacks some. The data hold fewer than 200,000 clones, with almost 90% observed a single time. Notes on this clone: The antigen remains unidentified.

This specimen was peripheral blood, taken on day 0 of AZD1222 vaccination. This TCR derives from an adult in good health. The rearrangement links TRBV19 to TRBJ1-2, with TRBD1 matching over 8 bases. The DNA for the CDR3 is TGTGCCAGTAGTATGATGGACAGGGACTCGTATGGCTACACCTTC. Its translation: CASSMMDRDSYGYTF.